What follows are 16 T cell receptor beta chains derived from one specimen sequenced in a study of CD8+CD57+ T cells in acquired aplastic anemia. Study-wide points: CD8+CD57+ cells (from patients) displayed lower diversity than the total CD4+ and CD8+ pools did.

Genomic DNA provided the template from which TCR beta VDJ and CDR3 profiles were obtained. One entry per CDR3 protein, called by TCRdb with MiXCR from the reads. This table holds about 20,000 distinct CDR3 sequences, roughly 43% found once. Antigens for these TCRs are unknown. In patients chosen for sequencing, flow cytometry had shown CD8+CD57+ cell expansion. Sequenced sample: CD8+CD57+ T cells sorted from PBMCs. The subset here: bead-enriched CD8+CD57+ effector memory T cells from SAA patients. These receptors originate from a human donor with aplastic anemia.

This chain links TRBV20-1 with TRBJ1-1; maybe TRBD1 (5 bases). In germline, CDR1 is DFQATT, CDR2 SNEGSKA (reference sequence). CDR3 size: 15 residues. V lost 0 bases and J 3 bases, leaving 14 bases between the germline ends. The CDR3 loop is CSARDHRGDDTEAFF. As DNA, the CDR3 is TGCAGTGCTAGAGATCACCGGGGGGACGACACTGAAGCTTTCTTT.

The CDR3 sequence: CASSQDPTYGEKLFF. In DNA, the CDR3 is TGCGCCAGCAGCCAAGATCCCACTTATGGGGAAAAACTGTTTTTT. The chain links TRBV4-1 to TRBJ1-4, with D unresolved. The germline V and J ends were trimmed by 0 bases and 8 bases, with 13 bases remaining between them. CDR3 length: 15 amino acids. Germline CDR1 is MGHRA and CDR2 is YSYEKL.

This clonotype was seen more than once but under ten times. The chain couples TRBV10-3 to TRBJ1-1; 7 bases are shared with TRBD1. The CDR3 has 12 residues. In germline, CDR1 is ENHRY, CDR2 SYGVKD. Losses at the gene ends were 5 bases for V and 10 bases for J; bases not matched to a gene: 7. Here the CDR3 DNA reads TGTGCCATCAGTTCCGGACAGGCGGGAGCTTTCTTT. This gives the protein CAISSGQAGAFF.

This CDR3 reads CSGGAGILGDTQYF. The CDR3 nucleotides are TGCAGTGGTGGGGCAGGGATCCTGGGGGATACGCAGTATTTT. This chain connects TRBV20-1 to TRBJ2-3; possible D gene TRBD1, 5 bases. Looked up from germline, CDR1 is DFQATT and CDR2 is SNEGSKA (reference sequence). Trimming cost V 7 bases and J 6 bases, with 20 bases left between them. The CDR3 runs 14 residues.

This clonotype occurred many times. The chain carries TRBV20-1 and TRBJ2-1, with 11 bases identical to TRBD2. The V and J ends lost 5 bases and 6 bases, in that order; junction bases with no gene match: 6. Germline V CDR1 and CDR2: DFQATT, SNEGSKA (reference sequence). This CDR3 is 14 amino acids long. The CDR3 DNA is TGCAGTGCTCAGACTAGCGGGATGCCCAATGAGCAGTTCTTC. It translates to CSAQTSGMPNEQFF.

This chain links TRBV7-8 with TRBJ1-3, with D unresolved. The CDR3 is 12 amino acids. The V end was cut by 0 bases, the J end by 14 bases, with 11 bases between. CDR1 is SGHVS and CDR2 is FQNEAQ in the germline V gene. DNA for the CDR3: TGTGCCAGCAGCTTAGCGAGTTCCAGCGTATATTTT. It translates to CASSLASSSVYF.

The chain uses TRBV2 and TRBJ2-5; 11 positions match TRBD2. Per the germline V gene, CDR1 is SNHLY and CDR2 is FYNNEI. V dropped 8 bases and J dropped 3; count of bases not matched to a gene: 11. The CDR3 covers 16 residues. The CDR3: CASGGGTSGPKETQYF. The CDR3 nucleotides are TGTGCCAGCGGGGGAGGGACTAGCGGACCAAAAGAGACCCAGTACTTC. Combining the CDR3 with reference TRBV2 and TRBJ2-5 gives the whole variable domain EPEVTQTPSHQVTQMGQEVILRCVPISNHLYFYWYRQILGQKVEFLVSFYNNEISEKSEIFDDQFSVERPDGSNFTLKIRSTKLEDSAMYFCASGGGTSGPKETQYFGPGTRLLVL.

This clonotype was seen ten or more times. This chain connects TRBV5-1 to TRBJ2-5, with a tentative D call TRBD2 (5 bases). Trimming removed 1 base at V and 2 bases at J, with 18 bases between. CDR3 length: 17 amino acids. CDR1 and CDR2 (germline): SGHRS, YFSETQ. The CDR3 spells CASSLIWTESLQETQYF. CDR3 nucleotides: TGCGCCAGCAGCTTGATTTGGACTGAGTCTCTACAAGAGACCCAGTACTTC.

V and J are TRBV2 and TRBJ2-3, with D possibly called TRBD1 or TRBD2 (6 bases each). CDR3 length equals 15 residues. From germline, CDR1 is SNHLY and CDR2 FYNNEI. V lost 5 bases to trimming and J lost 3 bases, with 15 bases between them. The CDR3 here is CASSKQGGETDTQYF. CDR3 nucleotides: TGTGCCAGCAGTAAACAGGGAGGAGAAACAGATACGCAGTATTTT.

This chain joins TRBV25-1 and TRBJ2-6, with D maybe TRBD1 (6 bases). Per germline, CDR1 MGHDK and CDR2 SYGVNS. The V end was cut by 0 bases, the J end by 13 bases, with 10 bases between. This CDR3 is 13 amino acids long. The CDR3 DNA follows: TGTGCCAGCAGTGAATATAACAGGGAAGTCCTGACTTTC. Translated: CASSEYNREVLTF.

The chain combines TRBV7-8 with TRBJ2-1; D gene ambiguous. Trimming stripped 1 base from V and 0 bases from J, with 7 bases between. The CDR3 consists of 15 residues. Germline V gene sequence: CDR1 SGHVS, CDR2 FQNEAQ. Here the CDR3 reads CASSLGVSSYNEQFF. In DNA form, the CDR3 reads TGTGCCAGCAGCTTAGGAGTAAGCTCCTACAATGAGCAGTTCTTC.

The rearrangement uses TRBV7-2 and TRBJ1-6; TRBD1 aligns across 7 bases. Trimming removed 5 bases from V and 6 bases from J; junction bases left unmatched: 4. The CDR3 has 14 residues. Germline V gives CDR1 SGHTA, CDR2 FQGNSA. CDR3 protein: CASSQGVLNSPLHF. Here the CDR3 DNA reads TGTGCCAGCAGCCAGGGGGTTCTTAATTCACCCCTCCACTTT. The full variable domain, in which reference TRBV7-2 and TRBJ1-6 provide the parts outside the CDR3, is GAGVSQSPSNKVTEKGKDVELRCDPISGHTALYWYRQSLGQGLEFLIYFQGNSAPDKSGLPSDRFSAERTGGSVSTLTIQRTQQEDSAVYLCASSQGVLNSPLHFGNGTRLTVT.

This clonotype has just a few counts. The chain combines TRBV7-9 with TRBJ1-2; 7 bases agree with TRBD1. The CDR3 runs 13 residues. With 5 bases clipped from V and 8 bases from J, the junction kept 8 bases outside the gene matches. Germline V gene data show CDR1 as SEHNR and CDR2 as FQNEAQ (reference sequence). The CDR3 region is CASSEGAGDGYTF. In nucleotides, the CDR3 is TGTGCCAGCAGCGAGGGGGCGGGGGACGGCTACACCTTC. The full variable domain, with the rest looked up from reference TRBV7-9 and TRBJ1-2, is DTGVSQNPRHKITKRGQNVTFRCDPISEHNRLYWYRQTLGQGPEFLTYFQNEAQLEKSRLLSDRFSAERPKGSFSTLEIQRTEQGDSAMYLCASSEGAGDGYTFGSGTRLTVV.

The chain uses TRBV4-3 and TRBJ1-2; D remains ambiguous. Per the germline V gene, CDR1 is LGHNA and CDR2 is YSLEER. Trimming left V 1 base short and J 8 bases short, with 14 bases between. The CDR3 runs 14 residues. The CDR3 DNA reads TGCGCCAGCAGCCAAGTTAATGAACCAAGAGGCTACACCTTC. The encoded protein is CASSQVNEPRGYTF.

The chain combines TRBV28 with TRBJ1-6, with D uncertain. The germline V gene encodes CDR1 MDHEN and CDR2 SYDVKM. Trimming removed 7 bases at V and 6 bases at J, with 13 bases between. The CDR3 runs 14 residues. The CDR3 DNA reads as TGTGCCAGCAATATCCGGAGAACTAATTCACCCCTCCACTTT. Translating it yields CASNIRRTNSPLHF.

The V call is TRBV2, the J call TRBJ2-7; D might be TRBD1 (6 bases). The V end lost 3 bases, the J end lost 2 bases, and 17 bases lay between the germline ends. Germline-derived CDR1 and CDR2 are SNHLY and FYNNEI. The CDR3 loop spans 16 amino acids. CDR3 in amino acids: CASSDQGTRAPYEQYF. In DNA, the CDR3 is TGTGCCAGCAGTGACCAAGGGACAAGAGCCCCCTACGAGCAGTACTTC.